Each of the 21 T cell receptor beta chains below was sequenced from the same sample in a study of cytomegalovirus exposure and HLA in healthy donors. The PCR contained 60 Vbeta and 13 Jbeta primers. Sequencing used immunoSEQ multiplex PCR; TCRdb keeps in-frame clones, though not all of them. Of about 77,000 clones detected, around 78% appear once; the ten largest clones hold 3% to 4%. Material: PBMCs. These receptors originate from a middle-aged man in good health and CMV-seronegative.

V and J are TRBV7-9 and TRBJ1-1, with D maybe TRBD1 (5 bases). Germline lookup yields CDR1 SEHNR and CDR2 FQNEAQ (reference sequence). The V gene lost 2 bases and the J gene lost 1 base, with 5 bases spanning the gap. CDR3 length: 13 residues. The DNA of the CDR3 is TGTGCCAGCAGCTTACAGGGGAACACTGAAGCTTTCTTT. Translating gives CASSLQGNTEAFF. Full variable domain (outside the CDR3, taken from reference TRBV7-9 and TRBJ1-1): DTGVSQNPRHKITKRGQNVTFRCDPISEHNRLYWYRQTLGQGPEFLTYFQNEAQLEKSRLLSDRFSAERPKGSFSTLEIQRTEQGDSAMYLCASSLQGNTEAFFGQGTRLTVV.

The J gene is TRBJ2-2, the V gene TRBV18; the match to TRBD1 covers 7 bases. The CDR3 covers 17 residues. The germline CDR1 and CDR2 sequences are KGHSH and LQKENI. V was pared by 3 bases and J by 0 bases, with 7 bases of the junction left unmatched. CDR3 in DNA: TGTGCCAGCTCACCGAACAACAGGGGAACGAACACCGGGGAGCTGTTTTTT. Encoded protein: CASSPNNRGTNTGELFF.

This clone was picked up a small number of times. CDR3 residues: CASRDDRGSYEQYF. CDR3 nucleotides: TGTGCCAGCAGGGACGACAGGGGGTCCTACGAGCAGTACTTC. J is TRBJ2-7 and V is TRBV25-1, with 9 bases lining up with TRBD1. The CDR3 consists of 14 residues. J gave up 1 base and V 6 bases, and 4 bases lay outside the gene matches. Germline V gives CDR1 MGHDK, CDR2 SYGVNS.

The chain couples TRBV30 to TRBJ1-4; D perhaps matches TRBD1 (6 bases). Germline CDR1 reads GTSNPN; CDR2 reads SVGIG (reference sequence). V shed 8 bases and J shed 11 bases, with 21 bases lying between them. The CDR3 is 13 amino acids. In DNA form, the CDR3 reads TGTGCCGGGGAGTGGGCAGGGGTAGGGAAACTGTTTTTT. It translates to CAGEWAGVGKLFF.

CDR3 sequence reads: CASRRGGTEAFF. In nucleotides, the CDR3 is TGTGCCAGCAGAAGAGGGGGCACTGAAGCTTTCTTT. The chain carries TRBV27 and TRBJ1-1; weak D call: TRBD1 (6 bases). The CDR3 contains 12 residues. Germline CDR1 reads MNHEY; CDR2 reads SMNVEV (reference sequence). Trimming shortened V by 6 bases and J by 4 bases, and 9 bases separated the two germline ends.

With regard to this clone: Within the sample, other DNA sequences also encode this same CDR3. The gene calls are TRBV18 and TRBJ1-1, with 7 bases matching TRBD1. Losses at the gene ends were 1 base for V and 2 bases for J; bases not matched to a gene: 7. The CDR3 totals 16 residues. Per the germline V gene, CDR1 is KGHSH and CDR2 is LQKENI. Here the CDR3 DNA reads TGTGCCAGCTCACCACTGACCGGGACAGACAACACTGAAGCTTTCTTT. This sequence encodes CASSPLTGTDNTEAFF. Complete variable domain (other parts from reference TRBV18 and TRBJ1-1): NAGVMQNPRHLVRRRGQEARLRCSPMKGHSHVYWYRQLPEEGLKFMVYLQKENIIDESGMPKERFSAEFPKEGPSILRIQQVVRGDSAAYFCASSPLTGTDNTEAFFGQGTRLTVV.

The J gene is TRBJ2-1, the V gene TRBV9; 7 bases fit TRBD1. The ends lost 4 bases at V and 15 bases at J; junction bases unmatched: 10. CDR1 SGDLS and CDR2 YYNGEE come from the germline V gene. This CDR3 contains 12 residues. The CDR3 reads CASSPHPGTAFF. CDR3 coding DNA: TGTGCCAGCAGCCCGCATCCGGGGACAGCGTTCTTC.

The chain carries TRBV10-3 and TRBJ1-5; possibly TRBD1 for D (6 bases). The CDR3 has 15 residues. Germline V gene lookup returns CDR1 ENHRY and CDR2 SYGVKD. The V gene lost 6 bases and the J gene lost 2 bases, with 14 bases spanning the gap. CDR3 sequence reads: CAIRGGGAGNQPQHF. The CDR3 nucleotides read TGTGCCATCAGAGGGGGGGGCGCGGGCAATCAGCCCCAGCATTTT.

This clone was recorded once. This chain connects TRBV5-1 to TRBJ2-7; the D gene is possibly TRBD1 (6 bases). Trimming took off 6 bases at V and 6 bases at J, with 16 bases between the two ends. This CDR3 spans 13 amino acids. Germline V CDR1 and CDR2: SGHRS, YFSETQ. The CDR3 region is CASMPGTPGEQYF. CDR3 DNA sequence: TGCGCCAGCATGCCCGGGACACCAGGCGAGCAGTACTTC. Filled out from reference TRBV5-1 and TRBJ2-7, the complete variable domain reads KAGVTQTPRYLIKTRGQQVTLSCSPISGHRSVSWYQQTPGQGLQFLFEYFSETQRNKGNFPGRFSGRQFSNSRSEMNVSTLELGDSALYLCASMPGTPGEQYFGPGTRLTVT.

This chain connects TRBV10-1 to TRBJ2-7; 8 nucleotides line up with TRBD2. Germline CDR1 and CDR2: WNHNN and SYGVQD (reference sequence). The CDR3 totals 13 residues. V lost 4 bases, J lost 1 base, and 0 bases stayed unmatched. As DNA, the CDR3 is TGCGCCAGCAGTGCGGGAGGGTCCTACGAGCAGTACTTC. Protein product: CASSAGGSYEQYF.

The chain carries TRBV10-3 and TRBJ2-7, with 9 positions matching TRBD1. The CDR3 runs 13 residues. V trimming: 6 bases; J trimming: 3 bases; junction bases outside the gene matches: 3. CDR1 is ENHRY, CDR2 SYGVKD, per germline. DNA of the CDR3: TGTGCCATCAGGCCGGGACAGGGCTACGAGCAGTACTTC. Translating gives CAIRPGQGYEQYF.

This clone has just a few counts. V is TRBV5-1 and J is TRBJ1-3; 8 bases match TRBD1. CDR1 is SGHRS and CDR2 is YFSETQ in the germline V gene. Losses at the gene ends were 3 bases for V and 1 base for J; bases not matched to a gene: 9. This CDR3 region has 17 residues. In DNA, the CDR3 is TGCGCCAGCAGCTACAGGGGGACAATATTGTCTGGAAACACCATATATTTT. Protein sequence: CASSYRGTILSGNTIYF.

This clone was observed a single time. The chain has TRBV18 and TRBJ1-5, with a tentative D call TRBD1 (6 bases). The CDR3 is made up of 14 amino acids. In germline, CDR1 is KGHSH, CDR2 LQKENI. The ends were cut back, 3 bases at V and 6 bases at J, with 12 bases in the middle. CDR3 loop: CASSPAGAPQPQHF. The DNA for the CDR3 is TGTGCCAGCTCACCGGCGGGGGCGCCTCAGCCCCAGCATTTT.

The rearrangement joins TRBV9 to TRBJ2-2, with D tentatively TRBD1 (6 bases). CDR1 is SGDLS and CDR2 is YYNGEE in the germline V gene. The CDR3 spans 16 residues. V lost 4 bases to trimming and J lost 4 bases, with 17 bases between them. The CDR3 region has the DNA TGTGCCAGCAGCCCGCCGCAGGGGTCAGCCACCGGGGAGCTGTTTTTT. It specifies CASSPPQGSATGELFF.

The chain has TRBV7-9 and TRBJ2-1; D is perhaps TRBD1 (6 bases). Between the trimmed V and J ends, which lost 5 bases and 4 bases, there was a span of 12 bases. Germline CDR1 reads SEHNR; CDR2 reads FQNEAQ (reference sequence). The CDR3 has 14 residues. In DNA form, the CDR3 reads TGTGCCAGCAGCACTCGGGACAAATACAATGAGCAGTTCTTC. Its translation: CASSTRDKYNEQFF.

Only one count was recorded for this clone. The V call is TRBV19, the J call TRBJ1-3; D unresolved. V was trimmed by 11 bases and J by 0 bases, leaving 20 bases between them. CDR1 and CDR2 (germline): LNHDA, SQIVND (reference sequence). The CDR3 is 16 residues long. The CDR3 region has the DNA TGTGCCCTAAGTGGAGACACTAGGCGCTCTGGAAACACCATATATTTT. Translation: CALSGDTRRSGNTIYF.

This clone was seen only a few times. The chain uses TRBV28 and TRBJ1-5, with TRBD1 identical over 7 bases. The CDR3 totals 14 residues. V lost 4 bases, J lost 7 bases, and 7 bases stayed unmatched. Looked up from germline, CDR1 is MDHEN and CDR2 is SYDVKM. The CDR3 spells CASSSRQGWQPQHF. CDR3 sequence (DNA): TGTGCCAGCAGTTCCAGACAGGGTTGGCAGCCCCAGCATTTT.

The chain employs TRBV6-5 and TRBJ2-7; TRBD1 matches 9 bases. The CDR3 spans 14 residues. Per the germline V gene, CDR1 is MNHEY and CDR2 is SVGAGI. V lost 6 bases and J lost 5; bases outside the gene matches: 8. DNA of the CDR3: TGTGCCAGCAGCTTTCGGACAGGGGTAGACGAGCAGTACTTC. This codes for CASSFRTGVDEQYF.

The chain joins TRBV6-5 to TRBJ1-1; 9 positions match TRBD1. V shed 7 bases, J shed 11 bases, and the junction held 14 bases outside the gene matches. This CDR3 is 14 amino acids long. Germline V gene lookup returns CDR1 MNHEY and CDR2 SVGAGI. The CDR3 bases are TGTGCCAGCACACCACAGGGGGCGGGAACTGGGGCTTTCTTT. Translating gives CASTPQGAGTGAFF.

This chain connects TRBV4-3 to TRBJ1-6; 9 positions match TRBD1. CDR1 is LGHNA and CDR2 is YSLEER in the germline V gene. CDR3 length: 16 residues. The junction had 10 bases not matched to a gene; V was cut back by 4 bases and J by 9 bases. DNA of the CDR3: TGCGCCAGCAGCCTGACGACAGGGGGGGATTCTTCACCCCTCCACTTT. It translates to CASSLTTGGDSSPLHF.

This clone was recorded only once. The V and J genes are TRBV29-1 and TRBJ2-3; a weak D match, TRBD1 (6 bases). CDR1 is SQVTM and CDR2 is ANQGSEA in the germline V gene. V was clipped by 3 bases and J by 0 bases, with 10 bases between them. The CDR3 covers 14 residues. CDR3 nucleotide sequence: TGCAGCGTTGATGGCAGGGGTAGCACAGATACGCAGTATTTT. Translation gives CSVDGRGSTDTQYF.